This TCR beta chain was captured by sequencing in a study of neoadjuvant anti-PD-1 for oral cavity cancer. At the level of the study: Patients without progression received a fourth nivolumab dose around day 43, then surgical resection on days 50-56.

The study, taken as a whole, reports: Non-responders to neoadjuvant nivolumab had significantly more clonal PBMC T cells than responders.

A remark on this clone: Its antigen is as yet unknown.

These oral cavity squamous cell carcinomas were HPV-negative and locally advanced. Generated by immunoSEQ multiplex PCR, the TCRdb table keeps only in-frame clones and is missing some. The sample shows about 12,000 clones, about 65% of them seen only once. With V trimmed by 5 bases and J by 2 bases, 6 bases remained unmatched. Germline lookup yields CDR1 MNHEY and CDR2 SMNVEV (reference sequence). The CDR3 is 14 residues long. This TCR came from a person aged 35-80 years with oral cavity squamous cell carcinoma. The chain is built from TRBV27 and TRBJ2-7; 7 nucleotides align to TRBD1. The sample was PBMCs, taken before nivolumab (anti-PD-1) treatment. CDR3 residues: CASSPQTGPYEQYF. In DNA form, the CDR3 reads TGTGCCAGCAGTCCCCAGACAGGGCCCTACGAGCAGTACTTC.